These 17 T cell receptor beta chains came from one sample sequenced in a study of cytomegalovirus exposure and HLA in healthy donors. Researchers ran the PCR with 60 Vbeta and 13 Jbeta primers. Generated by immunoSEQ multiplex PCR, the TCRdb table keeps only in-frame clones and is missing some. The data hold roughly 190,000 clones, with roughly 85% observed a single time. The material sequenced was PBMCs. The receptors were gathered from a woman under 30 in good health and CMV-seronegative.

This clone has just one count. The chain carries TRBV11-2 and TRBJ2-5; unclear D gene. Germline CDR1 and CDR2: SGHAT and FQNNGV. Trimming pared 1 base from V and 5 bases from J, leaving 5 bases between. The CDR3 covers 12 residues. The CDR3 bases are TGTGCCAGCAGCTTAGCCCGGGAGACCCAGTACTTC. Protein sequence: CASSLARETQYF.

The chain is built from TRBV10-1 and TRBJ2-7; D is perhaps TRBD2 (6 bases). V lost 5 bases, J lost 2 bases, and 10 bases lay in between. Germline lookup yields CDR1 WNHNN and CDR2 SYGVQD (reference sequence). The CDR3 contains 13 residues. The CDR3 coding sequence is TGCGCCAGCAGTCCCGGGACTGCCTACGAGCAGTACTTC. Translated: CASSPGTAYEQYF.

The J gene is TRBJ2-1, the V gene TRBV18; D possibly corresponds to TRBD1 (6 bases). Deletions cut 3 bases from V and 1 base from J, with 13 bases between. This CDR3 has 16 amino acids. Germline CDR1 and CDR2: KGHSH and LQKENI. The CDR3 DNA is TGTGCCAGCTCACCGTGGACAGTCAAATCCTACAATGAGCAGTTCTTC. Its protein is CASSPWTVKSYNEQFF.

The chain combines TRBV5-4 with TRBJ2-7, with D unclear. Germline loops: CDR1 SGHNT, CDR2 YYREEE (reference sequence). CDR3 length: 14 residues. V was pared by 0 bases and J by 0 bases, with 7 bases between. The CDR3 is CASSLGGSSYEQYF. CDR3 nucleotide sequence: TGTGCCAGCAGCTTGGGAGGTTCCTCCTACGAGCAGTACTTC.

V usage is TRBV27 and J usage is TRBJ2-1; 9 nucleotides align to TRBD2. With 2 bases clipped from V and 1 base from J, the junction kept 3 bases outside the gene matches. Germline CDR1 MNHEY, CDR2 SMNVEV (reference sequence). The CDR3 sequence is 16 residues long. DNA of the CDR3: TGTGCCAGCAGTTTAGCGGGAGGGCCGTCCTACAATGAGCAGTTCTTC. Protein: CASSLAGGPSYNEQFF.

The rearrangement uses TRBV12-5 and TRBJ2-3; no reliable D call. CDR3 length: 11 amino acids. Between the trimmed V and J ends, which lost 8 bases and 6 bases, there was a span of 9 bases. CDR1 and CDR2 from the germline V gene are LGHNT and FRNRAP. CDR3 nucleotide sequence: TGTGCTAGTTCCCCCGCGGATACGCAGTATTTT. The encoded protein is CASSPADTQYF.

J is TRBJ2-7 and V is TRBV4-3; TRBD1 agrees at 10 bases. V was clipped by 0 bases and J by 2 bases; unmatched bases: 10. Germline CDR1 is LGHNA and CDR2 is YSLEER. This CDR3 has 18 residues. CDR3 DNA: TGCGCCAGCAGCCAAGAGTTCGGGACAGGGGCAACCACCTACGAGCAGTACTTC. This encodes CASSQEFGTGATTYEQYF.

On this clone itself: At the DNA level, this CDR3 is encoded by other sequences in the same sample as well. V gene TRBV6-1 combines with J gene TRBJ2-3; 7 bases match TRBD1. Germline loops: CDR1 MNHNS, CDR2 SASEGT. CDR3 length: 15 amino acids. The V segment lost 4 bases and the J segment 2 bases; nucleotides outside the gene matches: 6. Here the CDR3 reads CASSVRDSDTDTQYF. The CDR3 DNA reads TGTGCCAGCAGTGTCCGGGACAGCGACACAGATACGCAGTATTTT.

The chain joins TRBV19 to TRBJ2-7; 8 bases match TRBD2. Germline V lookup: CDR1 LNHDA, CDR2 SQIVND (reference sequence). This CDR3 has 15 amino acids. V dropped 6 bases and J dropped 2; count of bases not matched to a gene: 9. This CDR3 reads CASRLTSGPAYEQYF. The CDR3 DNA follows: TGTGCCAGTAGGCTCACTAGCGGACCTGCCTACGAGCAGTACTTC.

This clone occurred once. The rearrangement uses TRBV28 and TRBJ1-2, with TRBD1 matching 9 bases. Germline-derived CDR1 and CDR2 are MDHEN and SYDVKM. Unmatched junction bases numbered 4, after V lost 1 base and J lost 1 base. The CDR3 extends over 16 amino acids. CDR3 coding DNA: TGTGCCAGCAGTTTATTAGGGACAGGGCGTAACTATGGCTACACCTTC. Its protein product is CASSLLGTGRNYGYTF.

This chain joins TRBV2 and TRBJ2-7, with D maybe TRBD1 (6 bases). CDR3 length: 14 amino acids. Trimming cost V 1 base and J 4 bases, with 11 bases left between them. The germline V gene encodes CDR1 SNHLY and CDR2 FYNNEI. The CDR3: CASSEELTGYEQYF. The DNA of the CDR3 is TGTGCCAGCAGTGAAGAGTTAACAGGGTACGAGCAGTACTTC.

The genes are TRBV30 and TRBJ2-4; perhaps TRBD2 as D (6 bases). This CDR3 has 15 amino acids. The germline gives CDR1 GTSNPN, CDR2 SVGIG (reference sequence). Trimming shortened V by 0 bases and J by 7 bases, and 16 bases separated the two germline ends. Here the CDR3 reads CAWSVIPGRGNIQYF. The CDR3 DNA sequence: TGTGCCTGGAGTGTAATCCCCGGGAGAGGTAACATTCAGTACTTC.

The chain employs TRBV5-8 and TRBJ1-1, with D perhaps matching TRBD1 (5 bases). Trimming stripped 4 bases from V and 0 bases from J, with 16 bases between. Germline V gene lookup returns CDR1 SGHTS and CDR2 YDEGEE. The CDR3 spans 16 residues. CDR3 in amino acids: CASSPGTYLVNTEAFF. The DNA for the CDR3 is TGTGCCAGCAGCCCGGGGACTTATCTCGTGAACACTGAAGCTTTCTTT.

This clone was counted between two and nine times. The J gene is TRBJ1-1, the V gene TRBV10-2, with a weak D call TRBD1 (6 bases). Per the germline V gene, CDR1 is WSHSY and CDR2 is SAAADI. This CDR3 is 14 amino acids long. Trimming stripped 6 bases from V and 2 bases from J, with 13 bases between. Written as DNA, the CDR3 is TGCGCCAGCAGCGGACAGTCTGCAAACACTGAAGCTTTCTTT. Encoded protein: CASSGQSANTEAFF.

V is TRBV7-2 and J is TRBJ1-4; unclear D gene. Trimming shortened V by 1 base and J by 8 bases, and 8 bases separated the two germline ends. CDR3 length equals 13 residues. Per germline, CDR1 SGHTA and CDR2 FQGNSA. CDR3: CASSLVQVEKLFF. The CDR3 DNA sequence: TGTGCCAGCAGCTTAGTGCAGGTCGAAAAACTGTTTTTT. Combining the CDR3 with reference TRBV7-2 and TRBJ1-4 gives the whole variable domain GAGVSQSPSNKVTEKGKDVELRCDPISGHTALYWYRQSLGQGLEFLIYFQGNSAPDKSGLPSDRFSAERTGGSVSTLTIQRTQQEDSAVYLCASSLVQVEKLFFGSGTQLSVL.

The J gene is TRBJ2-5, the V gene TRBV25-1; 8 bases fit TRBD1. Germline CDR1 reads MGHDK; CDR2 reads SYGVNS. The length of the CDR3 is 16 residues. After removal of 7 bases from V and 1 base from J, the junction contained 11 bases not matched to a gene. DNA for the CDR3: TGTGCCAGCAACCATCCCGGGACAGGATCCCAAGAGACCCAGTACTTC. It specifies CASNHPGTGSQETQYF. Full variable domain (missing parts from reference TRBV25-1 and TRBJ2-5): EADIYQTPRYLVIGTGKKITLECSQTMGHDKMYWYQQDPGMELHLIHYSYGVNSTEKGDLSSESTVSRIRTEHFPLTLESARPSHTSQYLCASNHPGTGSQETQYFGPGTRLLVL.

This rearrangement joins TRBV11-2 to TRBJ2-2; 9 bases are a match to TRBD2. The CDR3 loop spans 16 amino acids. Germline V gene data show CDR1 as SGHAT and CDR2 as FQNNGV. J was trimmed by 4 bases and V by 4 bases; bases with no gene match: 7. The DNA for the CDR3 is TGTGCCAGCAGCTACCCTCTAGCGGGAACCACCGGGGAGCTGTTTTTT. Translation gives CASSYPLAGTTGELFF. Full variable domain (remainder filled in from reference TRBV11-2 and TRBJ2-2): EAGVAQSPRYKIIEKRQSVAFWCNPISGHATLYWYQQILGQGPKLLIQFQNNGVVDDSQLPKDRFSAERLKGVDSTLKIQPAKLEDSAVYLCASSYPLAGTTGELFFGEGSRLTVL.